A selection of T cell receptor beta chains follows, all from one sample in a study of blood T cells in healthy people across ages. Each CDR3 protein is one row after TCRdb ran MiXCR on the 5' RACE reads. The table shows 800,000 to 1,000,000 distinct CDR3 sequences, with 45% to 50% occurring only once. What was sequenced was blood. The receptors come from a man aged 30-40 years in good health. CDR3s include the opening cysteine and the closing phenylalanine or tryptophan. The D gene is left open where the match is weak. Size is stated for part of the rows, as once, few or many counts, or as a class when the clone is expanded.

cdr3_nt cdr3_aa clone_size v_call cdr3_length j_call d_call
TGCGCCAGCAGCCAAGTTATTAGGACAGGGATCACCTACGAGCAGTACTTC CASSQVIRTGITYEQYF - TRBV4-3 17 TRBJ2-7 TRBD1
TGTGCCAGCAGGACGTCCGGGACAGGGAAGGATACGCAGTATTTT CASRTSGTGKDTQYF few TRBV28 15 TRBJ2-3 TRBD1
TGTGCCAGCAGCTTAGTGGGGGCTAGCGCAGATACGCAGTATTTT CASSLVGASADTQYF - TRBV11-2 15 TRBJ2-3 -
TGTGCCAGCAGTTACTCTCGGGACTACGAGCAGTACTTC CASSYSRDYEQYF few TRBV6-5 13 TRBJ2-7 -
TGTGCCATCAGTGAGAAGACAGGCGCCAAAAACATTCAGTACTTC CAISEKTGAKNIQYF - TRBV10-3 15 TRBJ2-4 -
TGTGCCAGCAGTTTAACTAGCGGGGGGATTTACAATGAGCAGTTCTTC CASSLTSGGIYNEQFF - TRBV28 16 TRBJ2-1 TRBD2
TGCAGTGCTAGAACTCCGGGACAGGGATGGAATGAGCAGTTCTTC CSARTPGQGWNEQFF - TRBV20-1 15 TRBJ2-1 TRBD1
TGTGCCAGCAGTTTCGCCGGGTCCGGGGCCAACGTCCTGACTTTC CASSFAGSGANVLTF - TRBV12-3/TRBV12-4 15 TRBJ2-6 -
TGCGCCAGCAGCGAGGACCTCTCCGAGCAGTACTTC CASSEDLSEQYF few TRBV5-1 12 TRBJ2-7 -
TGTGCCAGTCTGGACAGGGGCCGGTACGAGCAGTACTTC CASLDRGRYEQYF - TRBV28 13 TRBJ2-7 TRBD1
TGTGCCAGCAGCTTAGTGATCGGCGGGGATTCACCCCTCCACTTT CASSLVIGGDSPLHF - TRBV7-8 15 TRBJ1-6 -
TGCGCCAGCAGCCAAGGTAGTAGGGACAATGAGCAGTTCTTC CASSQGSRDNEQFF many TRBV4-1 14 TRBJ2-1 -
TGTGCCACCCGTTCCGGGGAAAGCTCCTATAATTCACCCCTCCACTTT CATRSGESSYNSPLHF - TRBV6-6 16 TRBJ1-6 -
TGCAGTGCTAGGACCAGCGGGGGCCCCACAGATACGCAGTATTTT CSARTSGGPTDTQYF - TRBV20-1 15 TRBJ2-3 TRBD2
TGTGCCAGCAGCTTGGGGGCGGGGGGCACCTACAATGAGCAGTTCTTC CASSLGAGGTYNEQFF - TRBV5-8 16 TRBJ2-1 TRBD2
TGTGCCAGCAGTTTATCCGGCTTAGCGGGGGGGAGCACAGATACGCAGTATTTT CASSLSGLAGGSTDTQYF few TRBV28 18 TRBJ2-3 TRBD2
TGTGCCAGCAGTCAAAGGGGACAGACTAATTACGAGCAGTACTTC CASSQRGQTNYEQYF - TRBV28 15 TRBJ2-7 TRBD1
TGTGCCAGCTCACGGGGGACCGCCGCAACTAATGAAAAACTGTTTTTT CASSRGTAATNEKLFF - TRBV18 16 TRBJ1-4 -
TGTGCCAGCAGCTTAGTACGGGCAGGGGGCATTCAGACCCAGTACTTC CASSLVRAGGIQTQYF few TRBV7-2 16 TRBJ2-5 TRBD1
TGTGCCAGCAGCCAAGAGCAGGGGGGAGCGGGTGAGCAGTACTTC CASSQEQGGAGEQYF - TRBV4-2 15 TRBJ2-7 -
TGCGCCAGCAGCTTGGGTGCAGAGCCGAACACTGAAGCTTTCTTT CASSLGAEPNTEAFF - TRBV5-1 15 TRBJ1-1 -
TGCAGTGTCTGGGCGTCCTTCGACGAGCAGTACTTC CSVWASFDEQYF few TRBV20-1 12 TRBJ2-7 -
TGTGCCAGCAGCGTAGGGGGGGGAGAAGGCAATGAGCAGTTCTTC CASSVGGGEGNEQFF - TRBV9 15 TRBJ2-1 TRBD2
TGTGCCAGCAGCCAAGATGGGGCTAGTCGCACAGATACGCAGTATTTT CASSQDGASRTDTQYF - TRBV4-2 16 TRBJ2-3 -
TGCAGTGCTAGATCGGTAGAGGCCTACACCGGGGAGCTGTTTTTT CSARSVEAYTGELFF - TRBV20-1 15 TRBJ2-2 -
TGTGCCCTAGAGCACGGCTATGGCTACACCTTC CALEHGYGYTF - TRBV2 11 TRBJ1-2 -
TGTGCCAGCCTAAAGGACAGGGCCTATGGCTACACCTTC CASLKDRAYGYTF once TRBV2 13 TRBJ1-2 TRBD1
TGCAGTGCCGGACAGGCCACCTACGAGCAGTACTTC CSAGQATYEQYF many TRBV20-1 12 TRBJ2-7 TRBD1
TGTGCCAGCAGTTTCCACCTAAGCCGAAGCTCCTACAATGAGCAGTTCTTC CASSFHLSRSSYNEQFF - TRBV12-3/TRBV12-4 17 TRBJ2-1 -
TGTGCCAGCAGCTTTCTTAACTTGCAGAGCTACAATGAGCAGTTCTTC CASSFLNLQSYNEQFF few TRBV7-9 16 TRBJ2-1 -
TGTGCCAGTAGTATGGGACAGGCTCCTTACGAGCAGTACTTC CASSMGQAPYEQYF - TRBV19 14 TRBJ2-7 TRBD1
TGTGCCAGCAGGGAAGCGGGACAAGTTAATGAAAAACTGTTTTTT CASREAGQVNEKLFF - TRBV3-1 15 TRBJ1-4 -
TGTGCCAGCAGTTACTCGAATGGCGAGACCCAGTACTTC CASSYSNGETQYF few TRBV6-2/TRBV6-3 13 TRBJ2-5 -
TGTGCCAGCACCATAATTACTAGCGGGGTCTACGAGCAGTACTTC CASTIITSGVYEQYF - TRBV6-5 15 TRBJ2-7 TRBD2
TGTGCCAGCAGCCAAGGGGGAGGAGGATGCGGCTACACCTTC CASSQGGGGCGYTF many TRBV3-1 14 TRBJ1-2 -
TGTGCCGTCCCGGACACGGGCTATGGCTACACCTTC CAVPDTGYGYTF - TRBV7-9 12 TRBJ1-2 -
TGTGCCAGCAGCTTGTATGCGGAAGGAGAGACCCAGTACTTC CASSLYAEGETQYF few TRBV27 14 TRBJ2-5 -
TGTGCCAGCAGCTTACAGGTGCTCAATGAGCAGTTCTTC CASSLQVLNEQFF - TRBV9 13 TRBJ2-1 -
TGTGCCACCTTACGGGACATATCCTACAATGAGCAGTTCTTC CATLRDISYNEQFF - TRBV6-1 14 TRBJ2-1 -
TGTGCCAGCAGTGAGAATCGGGGGGGGGGCACTGAAGCTTTCTTT CASSENRGGGTEAFF few TRBV12-3/TRBV12-4 15 TRBJ1-1 -
TGTGCCTGGAGTGAGGAAGGCCCCTATGGCTACACCTTC CAWSEEGPYGYTF - TRBV30 13 TRBJ1-2 -
TGTGCCAGCAGCCAAGGAGGCCAGGGGCTCGTCTTTGCTGAAGCTTTCTTT CASSQGGQGLVFAEAFF - TRBV3-1 17 TRBJ1-1 -
TGCGCCAGCAGCGCCGGGACCTCCTACAATGAGCAGTTCTTC CASSAGTSYNEQFF few TRBV4-3 14 TRBJ2-1 -
TGTGCCAGCAGCCGATCTCAGGAAGAGACCCAGTACTTC CASSRSQEETQYF - TRBV7-2 13 TRBJ2-5 -
TGTGCCAGCAGTTACCTCCGGACAGGGGATAATTCACCCCTCCACTTT CASSYLRTGDNSPLHF - TRBV6-5 16 TRBJ1-6 TRBD1
TGTGCCAGCAGTTCTGCCACTATAGGTGAGCAGTACTTC CASSSATIGEQYF few TRBV7-2 13 TRBJ2-7 -
TGTGCCAGCAGTTCTCATATAGCGGGGTTGGAGACCCAGTACTTC CASSSHIAGLETQYF few TRBV12-3/TRBV12-4 15 TRBJ2-5 TRBD2
TGTGCCAGCACCTGGGGCGGGCTATGGGGCTACACCTTC CASTWGGLWGYTF few TRBV12-3/TRBV12-4 13 TRBJ1-2 -
TGCGCCAGCAGAACTGGACAGGTTAACACTGAAGCTTTCTTT CASRTGQVNTEAFF few TRBV10-2 14 TRBJ1-1 TRBD1
TGTGCCAGCAGTCCGGACTTCGGGGGGAGCTCCTACGAGCAGTACTTC CASSPDFGGSSYEQYF - TRBV27 16 TRBJ2-7 TRBD2
TGTGCCAGCAGCCAAGAGGCTCTAACTTTGGGACTAGCGGGCACCCATGAGCAGTTCTTC CASSQEALTLGLAGTHEQFF - TRBV4-2 20 TRBJ2-1 TRBD2
TGTGCCAGCAGCCAAGTCGGGACTAGCGGGGTGAATGAGCAGTACTTC CASSQVGTSGVNEQYF - TRBV4-2 16 TRBJ2-5 TRBD2